Listed here is a single T cell receptor (beta chain). V lost 3 bases to trimming and J lost 10 bases, with 7 bases between them. The germline V gene encodes CDR1 SGHTA and CDR2 FQGNSA. The CDR3 is made up of 11 amino acids. With 60 Vbeta and 13 Jbeta primers, the PCR was carried out. Profiled with immunoSEQ multiplex PCR; TCRdb holds only in-frame clones, not every one. Of around 85,000 clones listed, about four fifths are singletons. This specimen belongs to a study of cytomegalovirus exposure and HLA in healthy donors. Sequenced input: PBMCs. The V call is TRBV7-2, the J call TRBJ1-3; no clear D gene. The sequence came from a man between 50 and 59 years old in good health and CMV-seropositive. The CDR3 sequence: CASSFMETIYF. The CDR3 nucleotides are TGTGCCAGCAGCTTTATGGAGACCATATATTTT.